The 19 T cell receptor beta chains listed next were all sequenced from one sample in a study of OX40 agonist ivuxolimab in advanced cancers. The method was immunoSEQ multiplex PCR; TCRdb's version includes in-frame clones alone and lacks a portion of them. Of fewer than 35,000 clones in the sample, about 90% are singletons; the top ten hold 4% to 5.5%. Sequencing used CD4+ or CD8+ T cells sorted from blood, obtained in a trial of the OX40 agonist ivuxolimab. The receptor source for this set is an adult with an advanced solid tumor such as melanoma, head and neck, liver or kidney cancer.

This chain joins TRBV6-5 and TRBJ1-2, with D hard to call. V was trimmed by 0 bases and J by 7 bases, leaving 9 bases between them. The CDR3 has 13 residues. Looked up from germline, CDR1 is MNHEY and CDR2 is SVGAGI. CDR3 in amino acids: CASSYSEGPGYTF. DNA of the CDR3: TGTGCCAGCAGTTACTCGGAAGGGCCTGGCTACACCTTC.

This chain joins TRBV9 and TRBJ1-5; TRBD1 might be the D (5 bases). V lost 3 bases and J lost 0, with 13 bases in between. The CDR3 length is 16 residues. The V gene's germline CDR1 is SGDLS and CDR2 YYNGEE. CDR3 protein: CASSAYSDSSNQPQHF. As DNA, the CDR3 is TGTGCCAGCAGCGCATATTCCGACAGTAGCAATCAGCCCCAGCATTTT. Filled out from reference TRBV9 and TRBJ1-5, the complete variable domain reads DSGVTQTPKHLITATGQRVTLRCSPRSGDLSVYWYQQSLDQGLQFLIQYYNGEERAKGNILERFSAQQFPDLHSELNLSSLELGDSALYFCASSAYSDSSNQPQHFGDGTRLSIL.

This chain joins TRBV7-3 and TRBJ1-2; TRBD1 is a possible D gene (5 bases). Germline assignment: CDR1 SGHTA and CDR2 FQGTGA. V lost 5 bases, J lost 7 bases, and 14 bases lay in between. The CDR3 runs to 13 residues. The CDR3 loop reads CASSLNLGGGYTF. Written as DNA, the CDR3 is TGTGCCAGCAGCCTGAACTTGGGGGGTGGCTACACCTTC.

The CDR3 protein is CASSKSKGTSGSIEPYEQYF. CDR3 nucleotide sequence: TGTGCCAGCAGCAAAAGTAAGGGGACTAGCGGGAGCATTGAGCCCTACGAGCAGTACTTC. The chain recombines TRBV21-1 with TRBJ2-7; TRBD2 reflects the table's D call only, with no check against the DNA. TRBV21-1 is recorded as a pseudogene. CDR3 length: 20 amino acids.

V and J are TRBV25-1 and TRBJ1-6; the D is unclear. This CDR3 has 15 residues. V gave up 6 bases and J gave up 0 bases, with 9 bases separating them. Germline CDR1 is MGHDK and CDR2 is SYGVNS. The chain's CDR3 is CASRGSFSYNSPLHF. In DNA, the CDR3 is TGTGCCAGCAGGGGCAGTTTCTCCTATAATTCACCCCTCCACTTT.

The chain joins TRBV7-9 to TRBJ1-2; TRBD1 matches 9 bases. The CDR3 length is 17 residues. Germline V lookup: CDR1 SEHNR, CDR2 FQNEAQ (reference sequence). With 3 bases clipped from V and 4 bases from J, the junction kept 12 bases outside the gene matches. The CDR3 nucleotides read TGTGCCAGCAGCTTGGATAAACAGGGGGCGAGGCGCTATGGCTACACCTTC. The encoded protein is CASSLDKQGARRYGYTF.

In its sample, this clone was seen a few times. The chain carries TRBV27 and TRBJ2-6; no clear D gene. CDR1 and CDR2 (germline): MNHEY, SMNVEV (reference sequence). Trimming removed 1 base from V and 0 bases from J, with 7 bases in between. The CDR3 is 16 amino acids. The DNA of the CDR3 is TGTGCCAGCAGTTTATTTCAGAGCTCTGGGGCCAACGTCCTGACTTTC. Protein product: CASSLFQSSGANVLTF.

V and J are TRBV27 and TRBJ2-7; possibly TRBD1 for D (6 bases). Germline CDR1 and CDR2: MNHEY and SMNVEV (reference sequence). Trimming cost V 4 bases and J 1 base, with 11 bases left between them. The CDR3 contains 14 residues. CDR3 DNA: TGTGCCAGCAGTTCGACAGGCTGGTCCTACGAGCAGTACGTC. This codes for CASSSTGWSYEQYV.

The chain links TRBV5-4 to TRBJ1-2; no clear D. Per germline, CDR1 SGHNT and CDR2 YYREEE (reference sequence). The CDR3 totals 14 residues. V lost 2 bases and J lost 7, with 15 bases in between. The CDR3 region is CASSLYGGLGGYTF. As DNA, the CDR3 is TGTGCCAGCAGCTTATACGGTGGCTTAGGTGGCTACACCTTC. The complete variable domain, with remaining parts taken from reference TRBV5-4 and TRBJ1-2, reads ETGVTQSPTHLIKTRGQQVTLRCSSQSGHNTVSWYQQALGQGPQFIFQYYREEENGRGNFPPRFSGLQFPNYSSELNVNALELDDSALYLCASSLYGGLGGYTFGSGTRLTVV.

The J gene is TRBJ2-3, the V gene TRBV18; the match to TRBD2 covers 8 bases. Germline CDR1 KGHSH, CDR2 LQKENI. This CDR3 contains 16 residues. V was clipped by 3 bases and J by 5 bases; unmatched bases: 10. The CDR3 is CASSPGGAGVGDTQYF. The DNA of the CDR3 is TGTGCCAGCTCACCTGGGGGAGCGGGAGTAGGAGATACGCAGTATTTT.

The J gene is TRBJ1-2, the V gene TRBV5-1; D is uncertain. The CDR3 loop spans 15 amino acids. Germline values: CDR1 SGHRS, CDR2 YFSETQ. Trimming cost V 1 base and J 3 bases, with 13 bases left between them. Here the CDR3 reads CASSLISYQDYGYTF. The CDR3 nucleotides read TGCGCCAGCAGCTTGATCAGCTACCAAGACTATGGCTACACCTTC.

The rearrangement uses TRBV27 and TRBJ2-7; 8 bases align to TRBD1. Germline V CDR1 and CDR2: MNHEY, SMNVEV (reference sequence). The V gene end was trimmed by 4 bases and the J gene end by 1 base; junction bases not matched to a gene: 6. The CDR3 spans 15 residues. The CDR3 DNA reads TGTGCCAGCAGTTATGGACAGGGCTTTTCCTACGAGCAGTACTTC. This sequence encodes CASSYGQGFSYEQYF.

The chain has TRBV28 and TRBJ2-1; D is uncertain. The V end lost 4 bases, the J end lost 0 bases, and 10 bases lay between the germline ends. The CDR3 has 15 residues. Germline CDR1 reads MDHEN; CDR2 reads SYDVKM. The CDR3 loop is CASSWAVSSYNEQFF. The CDR3 DNA reads TGTGCCAGCAGTTGGGCCGTGAGCTCCTACAATGAGCAGTTCTTC.

V gene TRBV5-8 combines with J gene TRBJ2-3; D remains unclear. V lost 6 bases, J lost 0 bases, and 14 bases lay in between. The CDR3 length is 15 residues. Germline CDR1 reads SGHTS; CDR2 reads YDEGEE. CDR3 in DNA: TGTGCCAGCACCTCAGGCTTCTCTAGCACAGATACGCAGTATTTT. This encodes CASTSGFSSTDTQYF.

To note about this clone: The same CDR3 can be traced to other DNA sequences in this sample. The chain combines TRBV7-9 with TRBJ1-1; perhaps TRBD1 as D (6 bases). Germline V lookup: CDR1 SEHNR, CDR2 FQNEAQ (reference sequence). The CDR3 has 14 amino acids. V lost 6 bases, J lost 5 bases, and 16 bases lay in between. Written as DNA, the CDR3 is TGTGCCAGCAGTGCCTACAGGGTGAGGACTGAAGCTTTCTTT. Amino acid sequence: CASSAYRVRTEAFF. Using reference TRBV7-9 and TRBJ1-1 for the parts outside the CDR3, the full variable domain is DTGVSQNPRHKITKRGQNVTFRCDPISEHNRLYWYRQTLGQGPEFLTYFQNEAQLEKSRLLSDRFSAERPKGSFSTLEIQRTEQGDSAMYLCASSAYRVRTEAFFGQGTRLTVV.

The chain carries TRBV4-2 and TRBJ2-5; 10 bases align to TRBD2. With 0 bases clipped from V and 4 bases from J, the junction kept 2 bases outside the gene matches. This CDR3 is 15 amino acids long. Germline assignment: CDR1 LGHNA and CDR2 YNFKEQ. CDR3 nucleotide sequence: TGTGCCAGCAGCCAAGATGAGCGGGAGGGAGAGACCCAGTACTTC. Translated, it gives CASSQDEREGETQYF.

CDR3 sequence reads: CASSSNPTSNEQFF. The CDR3 nucleotides are TGTGCCAGCAGTTCGAATCCGACTAGCAATGAGCAGTTCTTC. The rearrangement links TRBV6-5 to TRBJ2-1, with D tentatively TRBD2 (6 bases). The CDR3 is 14 amino acids. The germline gives CDR1 MNHEY, CDR2 SVGAGI. V lost 4 bases and J 6 bases, leaving 13 bases between the germline ends.

The chain is built from TRBV4-1 and TRBJ2-7; D is unclear. CDR3 length equals 15 residues. Germline V gene data show CDR1 as MGHRA and CDR2 as YSYEKL. V was shortened by 1 base and J by 2 bases, with 12 bases between the two germline ends. The CDR3 nucleotides are TGCGCCAGCAGCCAAGTGGGTACAGAGACCTACGAGCAGTACTTC. This gives the protein CASSQVGTETYEQYF.

This chain connects TRBV25-1 to TRBJ2-7, with D uncertain. Trimming stripped 5 bases from V and 1 base from J, with 3 bases between. The CDR3 totals 11 residues. In germline, CDR1 is MGHDK, CDR2 SYGVNS. The CDR3 here is CASSMSYEQYF. CDR3 bases: TGTGCCAGCAGTATGTCCTACGAGCAGTACTTC.